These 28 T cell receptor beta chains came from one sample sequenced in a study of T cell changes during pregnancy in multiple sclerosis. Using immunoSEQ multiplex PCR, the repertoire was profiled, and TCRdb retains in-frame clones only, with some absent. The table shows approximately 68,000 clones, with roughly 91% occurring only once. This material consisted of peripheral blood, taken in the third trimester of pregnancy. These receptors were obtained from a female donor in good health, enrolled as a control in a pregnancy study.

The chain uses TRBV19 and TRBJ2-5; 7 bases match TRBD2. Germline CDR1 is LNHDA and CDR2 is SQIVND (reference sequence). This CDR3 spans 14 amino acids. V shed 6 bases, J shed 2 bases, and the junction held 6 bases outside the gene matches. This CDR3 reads CASRERGIQETQYF. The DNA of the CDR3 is TGTGCCAGTAGAGAGCGGGGCATACAAGAGACCCAGTACTTC.

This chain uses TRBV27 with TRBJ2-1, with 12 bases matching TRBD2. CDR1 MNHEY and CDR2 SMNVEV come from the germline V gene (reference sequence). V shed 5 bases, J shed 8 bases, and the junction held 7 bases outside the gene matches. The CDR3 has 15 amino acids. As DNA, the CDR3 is TGTGCCAGCAGTACCCGGACTAGCGGGATACATGAGCAGTTCTTC. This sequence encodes CASSTRTSGIHEQFF.

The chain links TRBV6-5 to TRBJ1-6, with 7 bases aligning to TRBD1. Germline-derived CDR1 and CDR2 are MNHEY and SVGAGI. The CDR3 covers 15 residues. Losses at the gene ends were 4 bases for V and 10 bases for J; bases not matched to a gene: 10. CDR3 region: CASSSVGGVWSPLHF. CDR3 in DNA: TGTGCCAGCAGTTCCGTAGGGGGCGTCTGGTCACCCCTCCACTTT.

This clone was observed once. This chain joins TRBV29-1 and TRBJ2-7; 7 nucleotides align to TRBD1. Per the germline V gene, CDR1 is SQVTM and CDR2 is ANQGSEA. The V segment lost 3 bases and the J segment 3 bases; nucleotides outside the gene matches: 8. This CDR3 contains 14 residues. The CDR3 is CSVDGQDQNYEQYF. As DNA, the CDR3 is TGCAGCGTTGATGGACAGGATCAGAACTACGAGCAGTACTTC.

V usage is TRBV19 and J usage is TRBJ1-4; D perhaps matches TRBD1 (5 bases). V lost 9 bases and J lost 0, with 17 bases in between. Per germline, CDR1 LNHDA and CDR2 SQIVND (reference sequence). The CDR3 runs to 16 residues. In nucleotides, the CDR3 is TGTGCCAGCCAGGGACTCTGGGGAGCAACTAATGAAAAACTGTTTTTT. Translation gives CASQGLWGATNEKLFF.

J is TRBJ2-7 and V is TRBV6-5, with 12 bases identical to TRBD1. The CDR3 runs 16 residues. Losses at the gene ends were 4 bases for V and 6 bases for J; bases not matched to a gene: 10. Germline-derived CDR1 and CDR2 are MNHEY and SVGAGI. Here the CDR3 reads CASSLSGTGGASEQYF. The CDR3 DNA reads TGTGCCAGCAGTTTATCCGGGACAGGGGGCGCGTCCGAGCAGTACTTC.

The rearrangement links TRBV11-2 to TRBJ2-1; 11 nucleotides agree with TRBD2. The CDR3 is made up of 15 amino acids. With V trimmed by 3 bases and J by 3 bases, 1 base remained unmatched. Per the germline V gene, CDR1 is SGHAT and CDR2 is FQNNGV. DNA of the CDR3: TGTGCCAGCAGCTTTAGCGGGGGGGGCTACAATGAGCAGTTCTTC. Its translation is CASSFSGGGYNEQFF. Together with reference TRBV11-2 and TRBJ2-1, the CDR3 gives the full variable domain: EAGVAQSPRYKIIEKRQSVAFWCNPISGHATLYWYQQILGQGPKLLIQFQNNGVVDDSQLPKDRFSAERLKGVDSTLKIQPAKLEDSAVYLCASSFSGGGYNEQFFGPGTRLTVL.

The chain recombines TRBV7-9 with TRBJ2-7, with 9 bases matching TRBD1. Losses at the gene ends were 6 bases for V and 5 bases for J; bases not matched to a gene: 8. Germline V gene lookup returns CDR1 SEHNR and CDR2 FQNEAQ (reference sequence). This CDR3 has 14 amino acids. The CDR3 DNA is TGTGCCAGCAGGCATACAGGGGGCATCAACGAGCAGTACTTC. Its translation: CASRHTGGINEQYF.

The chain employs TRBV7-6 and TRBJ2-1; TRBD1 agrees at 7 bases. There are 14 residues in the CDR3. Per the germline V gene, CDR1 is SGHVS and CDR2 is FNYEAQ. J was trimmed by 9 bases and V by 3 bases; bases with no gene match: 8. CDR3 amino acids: CASSFQTGAGEQFF. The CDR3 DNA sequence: TGTGCCAGCAGCTTCCAAACAGGGGCGGGTGAGCAGTTCTTC.

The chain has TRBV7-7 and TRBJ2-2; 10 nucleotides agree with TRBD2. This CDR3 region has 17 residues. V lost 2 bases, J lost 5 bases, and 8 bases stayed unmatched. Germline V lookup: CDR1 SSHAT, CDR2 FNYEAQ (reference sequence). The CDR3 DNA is TGTGCCAGCAGCTTAAGCAGCGGGGGGGCCCGGACCGGGGAGCTGTTTTTT. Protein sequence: CASSLSSGGARTGELFF. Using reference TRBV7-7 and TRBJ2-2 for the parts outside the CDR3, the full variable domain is GAGVSQSPRYKVTKRGQDVTLRCDPISSHATLYWYQQALGQGPEFLTYFNYEAQPDKSGLPSDRFSAERPEGSISTLTIQRTEQRDSAMYRCASSLSSGGARTGELFFGEGSRLTVL.

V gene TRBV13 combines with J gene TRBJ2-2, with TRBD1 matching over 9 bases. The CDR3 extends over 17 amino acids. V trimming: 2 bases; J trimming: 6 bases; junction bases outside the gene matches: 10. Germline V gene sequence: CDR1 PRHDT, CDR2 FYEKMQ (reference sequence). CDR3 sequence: CASSLWPGQGRAGELFF. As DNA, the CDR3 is TGTGCCAGCAGCTTATGGCCGGGACAGGGTCGGGCCGGGGAGCTGTTTTTT.

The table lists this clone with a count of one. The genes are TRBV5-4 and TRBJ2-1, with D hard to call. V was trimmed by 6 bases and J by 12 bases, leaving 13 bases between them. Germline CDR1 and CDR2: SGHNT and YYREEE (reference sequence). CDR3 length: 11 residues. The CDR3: CASKTQERQFF. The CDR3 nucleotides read TGTGCCAGCAAAACGCAGGAAAGGCAGTTCTTC.

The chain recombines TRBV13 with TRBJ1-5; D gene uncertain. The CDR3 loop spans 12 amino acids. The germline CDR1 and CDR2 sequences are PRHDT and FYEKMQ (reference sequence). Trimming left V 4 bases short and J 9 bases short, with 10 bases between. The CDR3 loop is CASSSAPGPQHF. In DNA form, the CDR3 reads TGTGCCAGCAGCTCAGCACCGGGGCCCCAGCATTTT.

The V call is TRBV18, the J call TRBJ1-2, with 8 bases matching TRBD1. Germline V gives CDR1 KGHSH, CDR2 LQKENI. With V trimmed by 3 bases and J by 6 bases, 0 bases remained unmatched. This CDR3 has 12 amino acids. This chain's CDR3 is CASSPTGDGYTF. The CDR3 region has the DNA TGTGCCAGCTCACCGACAGGGGATGGCTACACCTTC.

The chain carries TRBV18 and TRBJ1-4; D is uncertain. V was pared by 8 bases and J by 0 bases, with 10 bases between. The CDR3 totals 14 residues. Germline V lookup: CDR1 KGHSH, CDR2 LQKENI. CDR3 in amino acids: CASRPLSTNEKLFF. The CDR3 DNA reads TGTGCCAGCCGTCCCCTTTCAACTAATGAAAAACTGTTTTTT.

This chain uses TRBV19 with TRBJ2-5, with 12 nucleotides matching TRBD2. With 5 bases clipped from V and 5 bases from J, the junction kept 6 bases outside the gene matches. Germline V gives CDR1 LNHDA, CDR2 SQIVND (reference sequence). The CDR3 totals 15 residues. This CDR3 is CASSGRTSGAETQYF. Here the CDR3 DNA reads TGTGCCAGTAGTGGGCGGACTAGCGGGGCTGAGACCCAGTACTTC.

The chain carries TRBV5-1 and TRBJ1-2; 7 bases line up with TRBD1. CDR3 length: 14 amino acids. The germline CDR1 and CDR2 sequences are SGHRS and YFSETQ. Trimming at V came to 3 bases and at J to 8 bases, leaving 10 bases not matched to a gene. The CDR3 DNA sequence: TGCGCCAGCAGCTCCACCAATCGACAGGGAGGCTACACCTTC. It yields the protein CASSSTNRQGGYTF.

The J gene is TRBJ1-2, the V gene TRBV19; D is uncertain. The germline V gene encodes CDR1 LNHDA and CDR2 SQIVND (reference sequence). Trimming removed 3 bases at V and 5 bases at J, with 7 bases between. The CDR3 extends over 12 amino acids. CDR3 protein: CASSIWPYGYTF. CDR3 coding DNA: TGTGCCAGTAGTATCTGGCCATATGGCTACACCTTC.

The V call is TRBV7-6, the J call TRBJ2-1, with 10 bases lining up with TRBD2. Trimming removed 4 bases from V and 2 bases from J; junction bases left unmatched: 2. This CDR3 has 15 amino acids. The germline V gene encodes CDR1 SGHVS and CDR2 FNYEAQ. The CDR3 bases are TGTGCCAGCAGCTCGGGACTAGCGACCTACAATGAGCAGTTCTTC. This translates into CASSSGLATYNEQFF.

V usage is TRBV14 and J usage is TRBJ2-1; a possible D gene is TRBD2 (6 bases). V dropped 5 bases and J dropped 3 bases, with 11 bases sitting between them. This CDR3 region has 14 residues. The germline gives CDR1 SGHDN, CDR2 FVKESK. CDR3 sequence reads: CASSAGTFYNEQFF. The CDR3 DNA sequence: TGTGCCAGCAGCGCAGGGACTTTCTACAATGAGCAGTTCTTC. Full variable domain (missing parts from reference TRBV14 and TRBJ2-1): EAGVTQFPSHSVIEKGQTVTLRCDPISGHDNLYWYRRVMGKEIKFLLHFVKESKQDESGMPNNRFLAERTGGTYSTLKVQPAELEDSGVYFCASSAGTFYNEQFFGPGTRLTVL.

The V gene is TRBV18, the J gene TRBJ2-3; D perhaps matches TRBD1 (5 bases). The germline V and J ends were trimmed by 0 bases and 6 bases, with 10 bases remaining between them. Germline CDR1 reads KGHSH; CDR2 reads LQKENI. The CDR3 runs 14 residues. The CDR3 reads CASSPPGARDTQYF. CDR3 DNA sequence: TGTGCCAGCTCACCACCAGGGGCCAGGGATACGCAGTATTTT.

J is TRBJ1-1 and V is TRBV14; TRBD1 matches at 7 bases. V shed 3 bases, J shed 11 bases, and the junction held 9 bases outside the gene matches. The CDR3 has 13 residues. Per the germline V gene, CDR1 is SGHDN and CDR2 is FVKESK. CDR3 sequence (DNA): TGTGCCAGCAGCCAGCGAGGAACAGGGGTGGCTTTCTTT. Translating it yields CASSQRGTGVAFF.

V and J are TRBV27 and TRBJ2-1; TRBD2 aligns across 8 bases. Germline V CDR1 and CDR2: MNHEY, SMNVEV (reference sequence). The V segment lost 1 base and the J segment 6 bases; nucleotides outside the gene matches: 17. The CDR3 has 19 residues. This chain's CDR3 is CASSLWPAGVYMGGNEQFF. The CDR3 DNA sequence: TGTGCCAGCAGTTTATGGCCAGCGGGAGTATATATGGGCGGCAATGAGCAGTTCTTC.

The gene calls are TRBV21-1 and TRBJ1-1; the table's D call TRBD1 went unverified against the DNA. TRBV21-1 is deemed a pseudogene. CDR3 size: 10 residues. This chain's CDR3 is CASITGEAFF. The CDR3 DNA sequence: TGTGCCAGCATCACAGGGGAAGCTTTCTTT.

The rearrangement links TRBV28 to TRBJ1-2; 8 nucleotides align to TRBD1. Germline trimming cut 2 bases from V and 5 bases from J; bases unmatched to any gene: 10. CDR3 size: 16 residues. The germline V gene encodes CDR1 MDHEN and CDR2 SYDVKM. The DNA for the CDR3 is TGTGCCAGCAGTTTAAGTGGTTGGACAGGGCTTTATGGCTACACCTTC. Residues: CASSLSGWTGLYGYTF.

As DNA, the CDR3 is TGTGCCAGCAGCTCTTCCGGGACTAGCGGCACAGATACGCAGTATTTT. It encodes CASSSSGTSGTDTQYF. The chain recombines TRBV4-2 with TRBJ2-3; 10 bases line up with TRBD2. The CDR3 extends over 16 amino acids. The V and J ends lost 5 bases and 1 base, in that order; junction bases with no gene match: 6. Germline V gene sequence: CDR1 LGHNA, CDR2 YNFKEQ.

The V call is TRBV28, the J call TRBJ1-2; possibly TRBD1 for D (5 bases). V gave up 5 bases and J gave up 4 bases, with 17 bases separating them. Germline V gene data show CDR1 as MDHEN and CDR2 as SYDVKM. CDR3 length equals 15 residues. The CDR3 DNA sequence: TGTGCCAGCAGTCTCCCTTCGGACGGGGGCTATGGCTACACCTTC. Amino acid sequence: CASSLPSDGGYGYTF.

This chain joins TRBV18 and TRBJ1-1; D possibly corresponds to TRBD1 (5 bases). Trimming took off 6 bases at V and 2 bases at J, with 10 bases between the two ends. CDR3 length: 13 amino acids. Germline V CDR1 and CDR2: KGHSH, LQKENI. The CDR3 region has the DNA TGTGCCAGCTCTTTAGGGGCTAACACTGAAGCTTTCTTT. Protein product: CASSLGANTEAFF.